The next 2 T cell receptor beta chains were all read from a single sample in a study of T cell responses to AZD1222 COVID-19 vaccine. Profiling relied on immunoSEQ multiplex PCR, and the TCRdb table lists in-frame clones only, not all of them. The data contain some 150,000 clones, about 93% of them singletons. The source material was peripheral blood, sampled on day 0 of AZD1222 vaccination. The origin of the receptors is an adult in good health.

This clone was observed a single time. The CDR3 DNA is TGTGCCAGCAGCGTCGGACCATCTTTCACAGATACGCAGTATTTT. It encodes CASSVGPSFTDTQYF. The J gene is TRBJ2-3, the V gene TRBV9, with no clear D. Germline assignment: CDR1 SGDLS and CDR2 YYNGEE. V lost 2 bases and J 2 bases, leaving 12 bases between the germline ends. This CDR3 is built from 15 residues.

The J gene is TRBJ2-2, the V gene TRBV12-5; 8 nucleotides agree with TRBD2. From germline, CDR1 is LGHNT and CDR2 FRNRAP. Trimming took 2 bases from V and 4 from J; bases not matched to a gene: 18. CDR3 length equals 20 residues. Written as DNA, the CDR3 is TGTGCTAGTGGTTTGCTACCCGGGACTAGGGGGTCTTTGAGCACCGGGGAGCTGTTTTTT. The encoded protein is CASGLLPGTRGSLSTGELFF.